The entry below describes one T cell receptor (beta chain). This entry belongs to a study of OX40 agonist ivuxolimab in advanced cancers. Study-wide background: Dose-escalation patients were diagnosed with hepatocellular carcinoma, melanoma, renal cell cancer or head and neck cancer. Three patients got partial responses; one had hepatocellular carcinoma and two had cutaneous melanoma.

Trimming stripped 1 base from V and 6 bases from J, with 8 bases between. The CDR3 loop spans 13 amino acids. CDR1 and CDR2 from the germline V gene are MGHRA and YSYEKL. The protocol was immunoSEQ multiplex PCR, while the TCRdb copy is restricted to in-frame clones and leaves out a portion. This sample yields tens of thousands of clones, of which 84% are seen a single time; around 27% belongs to the top ten. The chain has TRBV4-1 and TRBJ2-3; unclear D gene. The TCR sequence derives from an adult with an advanced solid tumor such as melanoma, head and neck, liver or kidney cancer. This specimen was CD4+ or CD8+ T cells sorted from blood, taken in a trial of the OX40 agonist ivuxolimab. CDR3 DNA sequence: TGCGCCAGCAGCCAAGGGGTAACGGATACGCAGTATTTT. Protein product: CASSQGVTDTQYF.